This TCR beta chain was documented in a study of blood T cell repertoires in COVID-19. This clone was observed a single time. Assay used: immunoSEQ multiplex PCR; TCRdb lists only in-frame clones, some missing. The sample includes about 81,000 clones, about nine tenths of them seen just once. Trimming took off 4 bases at V and 5 bases at J, with 11 bases between the two ends. The CDR3 contains 13 residues. Per germline, CDR1 SGHNT and CDR2 YENEEA. Sequenced material: peripheral blood. The sequence derives from a man in his 70s with active or convalescent COVID-19. This sequence joins TRBV11-3 and TRBJ2-5; tentatively, D is TRBD1 (6 bases). For the CDR3, the DNA is TGTGCCAGCAGCTCGGACAGTTGGGAGACCCAGTACTTC. It specifies CASSSDSWETQYF. Using reference TRBV11-3 and TRBJ2-5 for the parts outside the CDR3, the full variable domain is EAGVVQSPRYKIIEKKQPVAFWCNPISGHNTLYWYLQNLGQGPELLIRYENEEAVDDSQLPKDRFSAERLKGVDSTLKIQPAELGDSAVYLCASSSDSWETQYFGPGTRLLVL.